Shown below are 32 T cell receptor beta chains from a single sample sequenced in a study of T cells in Graves' hyperthyroidism and ophthalmopathy. Researchers took RNA transcripts and amplified the TCR beta CDR3 regions from them. TCR CDR3 underwent first-round RT-PCR with the HTBI primer set. MiXCR, applied by TCRdb to the multiplex PCR reads, yields one record per CDR3 protein. The sample has fewer than 350,000 distinct CDR3 sequences; roughly 15% are singletons. The source material was blood. Source of these receptors: a woman between 45 and 60 years old with Graves' hyperthyroidism that later progressed to Graves' ophthalmopathy.

This clonotype was counted ten times or more. This chain joins TRBV6-1 and TRBJ2-5, with 7 bases aligning to TRBD2. The CDR3 extends over 15 amino acids. J lost 5 bases, V lost 6 bases, and 12 bases had no gene match. From germline, CDR1 is MNHNS and CDR2 SASEGT. The CDR3 is CASRALADRGETQYF. The CDR3 DNA reads TGTGCCAGCAGAGCCCTAGCGGACCGGGGGGAGACCCAGTACTTC.

This clonotype was counted at least ten times. V and J are TRBV12-3 or TRBV12-4 and TRBJ1-2, with a possible D match to TRBD1 (6 bases). V lost 8 bases to trimming and J lost 5 bases, with 18 bases between them. There are 14 residues in the CDR3. The chain's CDR3 is CASLREGGSYGYTF. In DNA form, the CDR3 reads TGTGCCAGCTTGAGGGAAGGGGGGTCTTATGGCTACACCTTC.

With respect to this clonotype: A read error may be the cause here, since a much bigger clone is one base away. This chain links TRBV6-5 with TRBJ2-1; a possible D gene is TRBD2 (6 bases). CDR1 and CDR2 from the germline V gene are MNHEY and SVGAGI. The CDR3 is 14 residues long. The CDR3 sequence is CANSYSPSANEQFF. DNA of the CDR3: TGTGCCAACAGTTACTCTCCTAGCGCAAATGAGCAGTTCTTC.

This clonotype was seen repeatedly, ten times or more. The chain recombines TRBV2 with TRBJ1-4; TRBD1 might be the D (5 bases). Germline CDR1 is SNHLY and CDR2 is FYNNEI. The CDR3 loop spans 14 amino acids. Trimming took off 4 bases at V and 6 bases at J, with 12 bases between the two ends. CDR3 region: CASSARRGDEKLFF. In DNA, the CDR3 is TGTGCCAGCAGTGCCCGACGGGGGGATGAAAAACTGTTTTTT.

In this sample, this clonotype turned up many times. The chain links TRBV12-3 or TRBV12-4 to TRBJ2-1; 7 bases match TRBD1. CDR3 length equals 17 residues. Germline trimming cut 1 base from V and 5 bases from J; bases unmatched to any gene: 11. The CDR3 nucleotides read TGTGCCAGCAGTTTAGGACAGGGCGAGTTAAGAAACAATGAGCAGTTCTTC. Protein sequence: CASSLGQGELRNNEQFF.

The chain has TRBV28 and TRBJ1-1; D call uncertain. CDR1 is MDHEN and CDR2 is SYDVKM in the germline V gene. V was cut by 2 bases and J by 9 bases, with 10 bases left in between. This CDR3 spans 12 amino acids. CDR3 in amino acids: CASSLVVSKAFF. The CDR3 coding sequence is TGTGCCAGCAGTTTAGTTGTCAGCAAAGCTTTCTTT.

This clonotype was seen ten or more times. The CDR3 spells CASSSGLAGVWDEQFF. The CDR3 nucleotides read TGTGCCAGCAGCTCCGGACTAGCGGGAGTATGGGATGAGCAGTTCTTC. V is TRBV3-1 and J is TRBJ2-1, with TRBD2 matching 13 bases. V lost 5 bases to trimming and J lost 8 bases; unmatched junction nucleotides: 9. The CDR3 is 16 residues long. The V gene's germline CDR1 is LGHDT and CDR2 YNNKEL (reference sequence).

This clonotype came up many times. The chain is built from TRBV18 and TRBJ1-2; unclear D gene. There are 12 residues in the CDR3. The V end was cut by 3 bases, the J end by 5 bases, with 7 bases between. Germline V gene sequence: CDR1 KGHSH, CDR2 LQKENI. The CDR3 loop is CASSPDSYGYTF. CDR3 nucleotides: TGTGCCAGCTCACCCGACTCTTATGGCTACACCTTC.

This clonotype has more than one count but fewer than ten. The rearrangement joins TRBV25-1 to TRBJ2-5, with D uncertain. The germline gives CDR1 MGHDK, CDR2 SYGVNS. V was pared by 2 bases and J by 0 bases, with 4 bases between. The CDR3 runs to 13 residues. The CDR3: CASSEAYQETQYF. Here the CDR3 DNA reads TGTGCCAGCAGTGAAGCGTACCAAGAGACCCAGTACTTC.

This clonotype was seen at least ten times. V and J are TRBV12-3 or TRBV12-4 and TRBJ1-1; TRBD1 aligns across 9 bases. The V segment lost 5 bases and the J segment 0 bases; nucleotides outside the gene matches: 1. The CDR3 runs 14 residues. DNA for the CDR3: TGTGCCAGCAGTGGACAGGGGCTGAACACTGAAGCTTTCTTT. It yields the protein CASSGQGLNTEAFF.

Note on this clonotype: A read error is possible here, since a much larger clone lies one base away. This chain connects TRBV28 to TRBJ1-5, with unresolved D. Germline V gene lookup returns CDR1 MDHEN and CDR2 SYDVKM. The CDR3 covers 13 residues. Trimming took off 7 bases at V and 6 bases at J, with 13 bases between the two ends. This CDR3 reads CASTAKGSQPQHF. CDR3 nucleotide sequence: TGTGCCAGCACCGCTAAGGGAAGTCAGCCCCAGCATTTT.

The rearrangement links TRBV6-4 to TRBJ2-7; no clear D. Trimming pared 5 bases from V and 7 bases from J, leaving 18 bases between. Germline V gives CDR1 MRHNA, CDR2 SNTAGT. The CDR3 consists of 14 residues. CDR3 bases: TGTGCCAGCAGTCGTAACAAGGCGCCAGAGGAGCAGTACTTC. It is translated as CASSRNKAPEEQYF.

The chain is built from TRBV6-6 and TRBJ2-6; 10 bases line up with TRBD2. The length of the CDR3 is 19 residues. The germline CDR1 and CDR2 sequences are MNHNY and SVGAGI (reference sequence). J was trimmed by 4 bases and V by 0 bases; bases with no gene match: 9. The CDR3 spells CASSYSMLAGGYGANVLTF. In DNA, the CDR3 is TGTGCCAGCAGTTACTCCATGTTAGCGGGAGGTTACGGGGCCAACGTCCTGACTTTC.

The V and J genes are TRBV5-4 and TRBJ2-7, with TRBD1 matching 9 bases. Germline V gives CDR1 SGHNT, CDR2 YYREEE (reference sequence). The J segment lost 6 bases and the V segment lost 1 base, leaving 5 bases of the junction unmatched. This CDR3 comprises 14 residues. CDR3 sequence: CASSLTQGAIEQYF. The DNA for the CDR3 is TGTGCCAGCAGCTTGACACAGGGGGCAATCGAGCAGTACTTC.

This clonotype was found a few times. The J gene is TRBJ2-7, the V gene TRBV19; the D gene is possibly TRBD1 (5 bases). Germline-derived CDR1 and CDR2 are LNHDA and SQIVND (reference sequence). The V end was cut by 5 bases, the J end by 5 bases, with 13 bases between. The CDR3 is made up of 13 amino acids. The CDR3 DNA follows: TGTGCCAGTAGTGGCCAGGGTCAAGACGAGCAGTACTTC. It codes for CASSGQGQDEQYF.

This clonotype was counted ten times or more. V usage is TRBV28 and J usage is TRBJ1-1; TRBD1 might be the D (6 bases). The V gene lost 6 bases and the J gene lost 1 base, with 15 bases spanning the gap. This CDR3 has 15 residues. Germline V gene sequence: CDR1 MDHEN, CDR2 SYDVKM. CDR3 DNA: TGTGCCAGCAGCCGCCCCCTGACAGGGAACACTGAAGCTTTCTTT. Amino acid sequence: CASSRPLTGNTEAFF.

This clonotype showed up just once. The chain combines TRBV12-3 or TRBV12-4 with TRBJ2-3, with 12 bases matching TRBD2. The CDR3 sequence is 16 residues long. The trim removed 5 bases at V and 5 bases at J, leaving 8 bases unmatched. CDR3 in DNA: TGTGCCAGCAGTCTGACTAGCGGGGGCCCACAAGATACGCAGTATTTT. The encoded protein is CASSLTSGGPQDTQYF.

This clonotype occurred many times. This chain links TRBV6-5 with TRBJ1-1, with unresolved D. V gave up 1 base and J gave up 5 bases, with 8 bases separating them. Looked up from germline, CDR1 is MNHEY and CDR2 is SVGAGI. The CDR3 runs to 13 residues. CDR3 in amino acids: CASSYYSGTEAFF. The CDR3 bases are TGTGCCAGCAGTTACTACTCTGGAACTGAAGCTTTCTTT.

This clonotype occurred many times. The chain recombines TRBV12-3 or TRBV12-4 with TRBJ1-1; D gene uncertain. The length of the CDR3 is 11 residues. The V gene lost 1 base and the J gene lost 11 bases, with 8 bases spanning the gap. The CDR3 region has the DNA TGTGCCAGCAGTTTAGGCCCGACCGCTTTCTTT. Translating gives CASSLGPTAFF.

This clonotype appeared many times. The V and J genes are TRBV20-1 and TRBJ2-7; the D is unclear. CDR3 length: 12 residues. CDR1 and CDR2 from the germline V gene are DFQATT and SNEGSKA (reference sequence). V lost 6 bases, J lost 6 bases, and 15 bases lay in between. CDR3 sequence: CSASTQTREQYF. The CDR3 DNA reads TGCAGTGCCTCCACACAAACCCGCGAGCAGTACTTC.

The genes are TRBV20-1 and TRBJ2-1, with TRBD2 identical over 10 bases. This CDR3 contains 15 residues. With 3 bases clipped from V and 8 bases from J, the junction kept 10 bases outside the gene matches. Germline-derived CDR1 and CDR2 are DFQATT and SNEGSKA (reference sequence). This chain's CDR3 is CSASPLGAGGDEQFF. The DNA for the CDR3 is TGCAGTGCTAGCCCTCTAGGAGCGGGAGGGGATGAGCAGTTCTTC.

This clonotype was observed many times. This sequence joins TRBV20-1 and TRBJ1-2; 7 bases align to TRBD1. The ends lost 7 bases at V and 6 bases at J; junction bases unmatched: 11. In germline, CDR1 is DFQATT, CDR2 SNEGSKA (reference sequence). The CDR3 is 13 amino acids. The CDR3 nucleotides read TGCAGTGTTAAACAAGGGGGCAGTAATGGCTACACCTTC. Its translation is CSVKQGGSNGYTF.

This clonotype was detected many times. This sequence joins TRBV6-1 and TRBJ2-7, with 9 bases aligning to TRBD2. V dropped 4 bases and J dropped 2; count of bases not matched to a gene: 9. Germline V gene data show CDR1 as MNHNS and CDR2 as SASEGT. This CDR3 is 16 amino acids long. The CDR3 coding sequence is TGTGCCAGCAGTGCCCGTTTAGCGGGGGCAACCTACGAGCAGTACTTC. Translating gives CASSARLAGATYEQYF.

Many counts were recorded for this clonotype. This sequence joins TRBV6-1 and TRBJ1-5; D is undetermined. CDR3 size: 13 residues. Trimming took 6 bases from V and 6 from J, leaving 12 bases between them. CDR1 is MNHNS, CDR2 SASEGT, per germline. CDR3 nucleotide sequence: TGTGCCAGCAGCCCCGGGCCGTTTCAGCCCCAGCATTTT. This encodes CASSPGPFQPQHF.

This clonotype was detected many times. The rearrangement joins TRBV28 to TRBJ2-7; TRBD2 agrees at 15 bases. V lost 6 bases to trimming and J lost 5 bases; unmatched junction nucleotides: 17. The CDR3 contains 19 residues. Germline assignment: CDR1 MDHEN and CDR2 SYDVKM. CDR3 sequence (DNA): TGTGCCAGCAGACCGAAAACTGGACTAGCGGGAGGGCGTACGGACGAGCAGTACTTC. This gives the protein CASRPKTGLAGGRTDEQYF.

This clonotype was found many times. The chain couples TRBV28 to TRBJ2-2; D is undetermined. Trimming stripped 3 bases from V and 6 bases from J, with 8 bases between. Germline CDR1 MDHEN, CDR2 SYDVKM. CDR3 length equals 13 residues. CDR3 nucleotides: TGTGCCAGCAGTTTGGAGACCCCCGGGGAGCTGTTTTTT. Protein product: CASSLETPGELFF.

This clonotype was detected many times. The chain employs TRBV2 and TRBJ1-5; 8 nucleotides agree with TRBD1. The CDR3 is made up of 14 amino acids. Germline V CDR1 and CDR2: SNHLY, FYNNEI. Trimming took 6 bases from V and 7 from J; bases not matched to a gene: 8. The CDR3 protein is CASRLQGAGQPQHF. CDR3 DNA sequence: TGTGCCAGCAGGCTTCAGGGGGCCGGACAGCCCCAGCATTTT.

This clonotype was detected many times. The chain couples TRBV20-1 to TRBJ2-7; TRBD2 matches 15 bases. Per the germline V gene, CDR1 is DFQATT and CDR2 is SNEGSKA (reference sequence). V gave up 6 bases and J gave up 3 bases; unmatched junction bases: 12. This CDR3 has 17 residues. DNA for the CDR3: TGCAGTGCCACAATCGGACTAGCGGGAGGGCGAGGCTACGAGCAGTACTTC. Translating gives CSATIGLAGGRGYEQYF.

This clonotype was counted many times. Written as DNA, the CDR3 is TGTGCCAGCAGTCAAAACGCTGGAAACACCATATATTTT. This translates into CASSQNAGNTIYF. The rearrangement joins TRBV12-3 or TRBV12-4 to TRBJ1-3, with D hard to call. The germline V and J ends were trimmed by 5 bases and 2 bases, with 7 bases remaining between them. The CDR3 loop spans 13 amino acids.

This clonotype was seen ten or more times. This chain uses TRBV15 with TRBJ2-3; D unclear. The CDR3 totals 13 residues. V lost 8 bases, J lost 0 bases, and 9 bases lay in between. Germline CDR1 LNHNV, CDR2 YYDKDF (reference sequence). CDR3 nucleotide sequence: TGTGCCACCCGGCACCGGAGCACAGATACGCAGTATTTT. Its translation: CATRHRSTDTQYF.

To note about this clonotype: A much larger clonotype is one base distant, so this may be a read error. The CDR3 coding sequence is TGCGGTGCCTCTGGAAGTACAGTTGAAGCTTTCTTT. Its protein product is CGASGSTVEAFF. The V gene is TRBV20-1, the J gene TRBJ1-1; D unclear. Germline CDR1 is DFQATT and CDR2 is SNEGSKA (reference sequence). This CDR3 is 12 amino acids long.

The table lists this clonotype with a few counts. The chain couples TRBV7-3 to TRBJ1-5; no definite D call. CDR1 and CDR2 (germline): SGHTA, FQGTGA. This CDR3 has 13 amino acids. Trimming stripped 5 bases from V and 8 bases from J, with 13 bases between. The DNA for the CDR3 is TGTGCCAGCAGCAGTCGGGGTGGGGAGCCCCAGCATTTT. Protein: CASSSRGGEPQHF.